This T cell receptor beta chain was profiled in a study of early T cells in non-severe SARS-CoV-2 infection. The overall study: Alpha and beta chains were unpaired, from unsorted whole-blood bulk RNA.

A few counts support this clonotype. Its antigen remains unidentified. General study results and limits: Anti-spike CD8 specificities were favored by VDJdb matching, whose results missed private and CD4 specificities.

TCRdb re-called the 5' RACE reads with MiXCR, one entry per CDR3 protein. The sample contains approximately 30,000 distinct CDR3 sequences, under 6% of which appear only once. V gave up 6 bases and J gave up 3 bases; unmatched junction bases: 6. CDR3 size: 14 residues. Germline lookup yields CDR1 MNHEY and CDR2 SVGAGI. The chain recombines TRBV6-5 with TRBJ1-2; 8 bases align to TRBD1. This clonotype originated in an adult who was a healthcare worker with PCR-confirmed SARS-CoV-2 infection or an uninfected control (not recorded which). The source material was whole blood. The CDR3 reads CASRQDRGDYGYTF. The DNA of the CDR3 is TGTGCCAGCAGACAAGACAGGGGAGACTATGGCTACACCTTC.